The following is a T cell receptor beta chain sequence with its context. Method: immunoSEQ multiplex PCR; TCRdb's copy keeps in-frame clones and lacks some. The table includes nearly 1,000,000 clones, over 75% detected once. The source of the sample is a study of shared clonotypes between healthy human individuals. V was trimmed by 2 bases and J by 2 bases, leaving 10 bases between them. The length of the CDR3 is 15 residues. Germline assignment: CDR1 LGHNA and CDR2 YNFKEQ. V usage is TRBV4-2 and J usage is TRBJ2-1, with D possibly being TRBD1 (6 bases). The sequencing input was memory CD4+ T cells sorted from blood. The sample's subset: CD45RA-negative fraction. This TCR derives from a young man in good health. Here the CDR3 reads CASSQSQGAYNEQFF. DNA for the CDR3: TGTGCCAGCAGCCAATCACAGGGAGCCTACAATGAGCAGTTCTTC.